This T cell receptor (beta chain) is from a study of T cells expressing NK-cell markers. Findings of the study overall: These clonotypes additionally ranked first within the CD3+CD56-NKG2C+ fraction of a few donors. Dominant NKG2C+ clonotypes accounted for roughly 1.0-7.0% of CD8+ T cells in six or seven donors.

Beta-chain TCR cDNA was generated via 5'RACE template switching with UMIs. TCRdb derives one entry per CDR3 protein from the 5' RACE reads, leaving out DNA. This sample contains 150,000 to 180,000 distinct CDR3 sequences. CDR1 and CDR2 (germline): SGHRS, YFSETQ. This CDR3 is 14 amino acids long. Regarding this clonotype: Its target is unknown.

The receptor was isolated from a woman between 45 and 60 years old in good health. V usage is TRBV5-1 and J usage is TRBJ2-2; TCRdb's D call, TRBD1, is unchecked because there is no DNA. The material sequenced was blood T cells: a sorted CD56 or NKG2C T cell subset, CD4+ or CD8+ T cells, or bulk PBMC T cells (not recorded which). CDR3 loop: CASRGDRGPGELFF.